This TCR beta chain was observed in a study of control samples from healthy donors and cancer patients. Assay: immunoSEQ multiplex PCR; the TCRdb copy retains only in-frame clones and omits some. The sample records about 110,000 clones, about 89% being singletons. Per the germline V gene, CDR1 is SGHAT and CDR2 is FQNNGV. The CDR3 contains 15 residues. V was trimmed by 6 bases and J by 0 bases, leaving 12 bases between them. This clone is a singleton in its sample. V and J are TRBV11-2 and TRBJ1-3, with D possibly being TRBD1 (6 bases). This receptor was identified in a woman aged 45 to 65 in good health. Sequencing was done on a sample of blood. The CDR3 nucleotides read TGTGCCAGCAGGAGGGGGACGGCCTCTGGAAACACCATATATTTT. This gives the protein CASRRGTASGNTIYF.